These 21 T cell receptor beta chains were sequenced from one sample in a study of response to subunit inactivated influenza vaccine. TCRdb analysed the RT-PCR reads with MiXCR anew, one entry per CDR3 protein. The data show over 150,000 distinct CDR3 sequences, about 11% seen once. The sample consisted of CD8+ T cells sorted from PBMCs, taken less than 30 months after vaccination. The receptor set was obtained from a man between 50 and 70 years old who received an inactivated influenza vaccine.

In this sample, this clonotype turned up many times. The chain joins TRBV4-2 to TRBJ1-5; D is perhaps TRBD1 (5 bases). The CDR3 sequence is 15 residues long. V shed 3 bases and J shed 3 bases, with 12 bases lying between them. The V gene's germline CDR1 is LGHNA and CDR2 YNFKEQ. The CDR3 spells CASSQGDGFNQPQHF. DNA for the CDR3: TGTGCCAGCAGCCAGGGGGACGGCTTCAATCAGCCCCAGCATTTT.

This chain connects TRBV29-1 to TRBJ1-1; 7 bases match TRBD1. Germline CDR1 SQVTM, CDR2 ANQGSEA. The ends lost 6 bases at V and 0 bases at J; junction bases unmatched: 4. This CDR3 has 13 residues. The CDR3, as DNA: TGCAGCGTGATGACAGGGATGAACACTGAAGCTTTCTTT. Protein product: CSVMTGMNTEAFF.

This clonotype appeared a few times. The CDR3 here is CASSLALLGGGSYEQYF. In DNA, the CDR3 is TGTGCCAGCAGCTTAGCCTTATTAGGAGGGGGCAGCTACGAGCAGTACTTC. The rearrangement uses TRBV7-9 and TRBJ2-7, with D maybe TRBD1 (7 bases). Trimming pared 0 bases from V and 3 bases from J, leaving 18 bases between. Germline values: CDR1 SEHNR, CDR2 FQNEAQ (reference sequence). The CDR3 is 17 amino acids.

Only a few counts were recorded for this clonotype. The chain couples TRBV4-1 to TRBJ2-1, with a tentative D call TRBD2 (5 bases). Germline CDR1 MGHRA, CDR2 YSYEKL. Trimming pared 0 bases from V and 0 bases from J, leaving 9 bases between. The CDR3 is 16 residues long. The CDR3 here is CASSQEPSSSYNEQFF. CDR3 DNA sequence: TGCGCCAGCAGCCAAGAACCTAGCAGCTCCTACAATGAGCAGTTCTTC.

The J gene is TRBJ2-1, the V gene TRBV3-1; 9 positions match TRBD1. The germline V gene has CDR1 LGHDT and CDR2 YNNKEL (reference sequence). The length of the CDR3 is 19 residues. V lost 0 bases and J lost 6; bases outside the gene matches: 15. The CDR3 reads CASSQDVWTGVNRGNEQFF. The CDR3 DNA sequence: TGTGCCAGCAGCCAAGATGTTTGGACAGGGGTAAACAGGGGCAATGAGCAGTTCTTC.

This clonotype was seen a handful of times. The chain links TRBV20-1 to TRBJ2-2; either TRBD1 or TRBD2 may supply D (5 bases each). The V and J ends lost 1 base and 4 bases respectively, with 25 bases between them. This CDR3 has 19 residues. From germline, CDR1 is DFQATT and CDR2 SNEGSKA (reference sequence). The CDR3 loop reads CSARVAGTTLFVGTGELFF. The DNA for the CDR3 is TGCAGTGCTAGAGTAGCTGGGACCACCCTTTTTGTGGGCACCGGGGAGCTGTTTTTT.

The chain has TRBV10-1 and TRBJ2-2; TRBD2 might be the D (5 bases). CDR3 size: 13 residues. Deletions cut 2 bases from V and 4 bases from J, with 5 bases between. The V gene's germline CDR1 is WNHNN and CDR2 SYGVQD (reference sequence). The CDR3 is CASSETSTGELFF. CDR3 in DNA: TGCGCCAGCAGTGAGACTAGCACCGGGGAGCTGTTTTTT.

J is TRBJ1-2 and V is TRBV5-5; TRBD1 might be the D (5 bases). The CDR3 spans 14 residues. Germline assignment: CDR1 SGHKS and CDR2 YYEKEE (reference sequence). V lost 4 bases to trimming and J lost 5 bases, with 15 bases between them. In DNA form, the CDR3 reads TGTGCCAGCAGCCCGGGGACGGTACAATATGGCTACACCTTC. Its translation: CASSPGTVQYGYTF.

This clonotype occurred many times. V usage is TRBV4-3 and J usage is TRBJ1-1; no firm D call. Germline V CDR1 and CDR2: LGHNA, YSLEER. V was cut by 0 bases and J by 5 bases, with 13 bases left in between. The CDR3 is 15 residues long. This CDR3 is CASSQDSGVGTEAFF. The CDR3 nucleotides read TGCGCCAGCAGCCAAGATAGCGGGGTGGGGACTGAAGCTTTCTTT.

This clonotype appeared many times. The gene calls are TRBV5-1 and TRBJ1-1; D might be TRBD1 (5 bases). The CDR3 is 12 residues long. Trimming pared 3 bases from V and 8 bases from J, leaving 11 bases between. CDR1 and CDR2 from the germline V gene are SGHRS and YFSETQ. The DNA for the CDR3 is TGCGCCAGCAGCTCGGAGGGGCTCGAAGCTTTCTTT. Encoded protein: CASSSEGLEAFF. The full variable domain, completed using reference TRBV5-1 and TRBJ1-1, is KAGVTQTPRYLIKTRGQQVTLSCSPISGHRSVSWYQQTPGQGLQFLFEYFSETQRNKGNFPGRFSGRQFSNSRSEMNVSTLELGDSALYLCASSSEGLEAFFGQGTRLTVV.

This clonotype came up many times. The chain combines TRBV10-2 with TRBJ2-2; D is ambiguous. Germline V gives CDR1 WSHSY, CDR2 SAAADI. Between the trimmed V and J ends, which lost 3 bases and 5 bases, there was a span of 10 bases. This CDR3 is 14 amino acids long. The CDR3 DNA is TGCGCCAGCAGTGAAAGGGCCGGGACCGGGGAGCTGTTTTTT. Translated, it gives CASSERAGTGELFF.

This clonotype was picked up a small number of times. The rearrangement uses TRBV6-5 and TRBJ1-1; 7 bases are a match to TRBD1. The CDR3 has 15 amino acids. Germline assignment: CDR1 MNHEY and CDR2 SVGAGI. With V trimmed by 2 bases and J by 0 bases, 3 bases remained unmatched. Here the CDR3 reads CASSYLQGMNTEAFF. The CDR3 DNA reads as TGTGCCAGCAGTTACCTACAGGGGATGAACACTGAAGCTTTCTTT.

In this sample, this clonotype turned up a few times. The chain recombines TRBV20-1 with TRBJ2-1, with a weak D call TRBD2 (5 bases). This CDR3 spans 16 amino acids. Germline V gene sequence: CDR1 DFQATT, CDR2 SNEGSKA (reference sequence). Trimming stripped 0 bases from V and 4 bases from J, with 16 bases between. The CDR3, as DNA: TGCAGTGCTAGAGATCGAGGGCAGAAAATTTACAATGAGCAGTTCTTC. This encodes CSARDRGQKIYNEQFF.

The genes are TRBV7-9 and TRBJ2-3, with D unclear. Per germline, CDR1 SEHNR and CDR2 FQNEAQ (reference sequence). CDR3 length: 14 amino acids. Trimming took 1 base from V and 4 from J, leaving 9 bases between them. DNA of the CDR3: TGTGCCAGCAGCTTAGAGTCTAGACCAGATACGCAGTATTTT. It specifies CASSLESRPDTQYF. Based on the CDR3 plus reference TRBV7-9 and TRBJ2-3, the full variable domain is DTGVSQNPRHKITKRGQNVTFRCDPISEHNRLYWYRQTLGQGPEFLTYFQNEAQLEKSRLLSDRFSAERPKGSFSTLEIQRTEQGDSAMYLCASSLESRPDTQYFGPGTRLTVL.

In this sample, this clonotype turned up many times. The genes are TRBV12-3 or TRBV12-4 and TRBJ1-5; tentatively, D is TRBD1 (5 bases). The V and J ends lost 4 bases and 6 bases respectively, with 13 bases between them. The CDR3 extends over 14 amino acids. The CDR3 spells CASSSRQTPQPQHF. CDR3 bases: TGTGCCAGCAGTTCCAGACAGACTCCTCAGCCCCAGCATTTT.

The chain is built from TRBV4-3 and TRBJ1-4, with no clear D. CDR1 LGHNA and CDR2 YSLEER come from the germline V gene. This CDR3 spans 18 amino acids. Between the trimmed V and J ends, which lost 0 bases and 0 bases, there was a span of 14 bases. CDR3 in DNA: TGCGCCAGCAGCCAAGAACCGGCGGTGGGTGCAACTAATGAAAAACTGTTTTTT. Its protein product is CASSQEPAVGATNEKLFF.

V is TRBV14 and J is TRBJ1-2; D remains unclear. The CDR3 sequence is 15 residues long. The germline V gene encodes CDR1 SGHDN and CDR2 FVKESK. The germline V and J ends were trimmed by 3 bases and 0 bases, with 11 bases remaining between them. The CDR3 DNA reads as TGTGCCAGCAGCCAGACCATGGCCGCTAACTATGGCTACACCTTC. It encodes CASSQTMAANYGYTF.

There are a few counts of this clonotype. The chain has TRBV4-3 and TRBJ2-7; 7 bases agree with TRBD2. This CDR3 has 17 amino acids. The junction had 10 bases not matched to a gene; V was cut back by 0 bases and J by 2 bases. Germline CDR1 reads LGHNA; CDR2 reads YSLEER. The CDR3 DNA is TGCGCCAGCAGCCAAGATTTTATACTAGCGCGGACCTACGAGCAGTACTTC. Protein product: CASSQDFILARTYEQYF.

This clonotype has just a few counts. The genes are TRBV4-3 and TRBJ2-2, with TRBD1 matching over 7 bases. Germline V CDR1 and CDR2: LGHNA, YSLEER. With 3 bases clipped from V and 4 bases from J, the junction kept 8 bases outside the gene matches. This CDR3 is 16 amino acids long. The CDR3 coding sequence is TGCGCCAGCAGCCAGATAGACAGGGTGTCCACCGGGGAGCTGTTTTTT. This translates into CASSQIDRVSTGELFF.

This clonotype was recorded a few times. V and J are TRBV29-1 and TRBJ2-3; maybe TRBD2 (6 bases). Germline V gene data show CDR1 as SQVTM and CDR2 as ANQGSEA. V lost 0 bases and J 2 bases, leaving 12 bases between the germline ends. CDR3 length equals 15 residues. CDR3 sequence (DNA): TGCAGCGTTGAAGATGAGCGGGCAGCCACAGATACGCAGTATTTT. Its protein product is CSVEDERAATDTQYF.

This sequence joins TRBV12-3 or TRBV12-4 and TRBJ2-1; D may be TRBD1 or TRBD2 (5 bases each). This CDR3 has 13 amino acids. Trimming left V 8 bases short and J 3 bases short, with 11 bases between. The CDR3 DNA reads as TGTGCCAGCGGACCGGGGCTCTACAATGAGCAGTTCTTC. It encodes CASGPGLYNEQFF.